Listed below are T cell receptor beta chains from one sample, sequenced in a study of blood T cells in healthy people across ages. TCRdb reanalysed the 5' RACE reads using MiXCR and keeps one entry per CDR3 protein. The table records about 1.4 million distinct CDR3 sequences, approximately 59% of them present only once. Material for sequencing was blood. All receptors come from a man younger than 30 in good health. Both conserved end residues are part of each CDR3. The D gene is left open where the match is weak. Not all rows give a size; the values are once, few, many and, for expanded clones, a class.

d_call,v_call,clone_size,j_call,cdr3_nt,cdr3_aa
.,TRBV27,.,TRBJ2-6,TGTGCCAGCAGTTTACCCGGACAGCCATCTGGGGCCAACGTCCTGACTTTC,CASSLPGQPSGANVLTF
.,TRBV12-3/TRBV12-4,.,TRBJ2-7,TGTGCCAACAGCGACCGGGACCGCGCCTACGAGCAGTACTTC,CANSDRDRAYEQYF
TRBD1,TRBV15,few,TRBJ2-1,TGTGCCACCAGCACAGGGGGACAGACCTTCTACAATGAGCAGTTCTTC,CATSTGGQTFYNEQFF
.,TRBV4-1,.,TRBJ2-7,TGCGCCAGCAGCCAAGTTGGGGGGACGTCGGCAAGCGAGCAGTACTTC,CASSQVGGTSASEQYF
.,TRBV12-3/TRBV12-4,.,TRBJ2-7,TGTGCCAGCAGTTTATGGGGGGGCAGCGAGCAGTACTTC,CASSLWGGSEQYF
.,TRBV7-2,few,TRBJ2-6,TGTGCCAGCAGTCCTAGGACTGGGGCCAACGTCCTGACTTTC,CASSPRTGANVLTF
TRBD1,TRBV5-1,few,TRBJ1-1,TGCGCCAGCAGGACCGGGACAGGGGGCTGGAACACTGAAGCTTTCTTT,CASRTGTGGWNTEAFF
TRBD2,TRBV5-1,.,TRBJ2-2,TGCGCCAGCAGCAATGGTTTAGCGGGGATTACCGGGGAGCTGTTTTTT,CASSNGLAGITGELFF
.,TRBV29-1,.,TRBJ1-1,TGCAGCGGTCGGGGCTCAGTCTCTGAAGCTTTCTTT,CSGRGSVSEAFF
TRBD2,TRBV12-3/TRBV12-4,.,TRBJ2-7,TGTGCCAGCAGTTTCAAGGGGCTAGCGGGCTTACCCTACGAGCAGTACTTC,CASSFKGLAGLPYEQYF
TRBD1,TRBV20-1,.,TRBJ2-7,TGCAGTGCTCCTCCTACAGGGGACCACGAGCAGTACTTC,CSAPPTGDHEQYF
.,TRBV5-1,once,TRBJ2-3,TGCGCCAGCAGCTTGGAACTTTTCGCCACAGATACGCAGTATTTT,CASSLELFATDTQYF
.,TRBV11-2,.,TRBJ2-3,TGTGCCAGCACCTTCAACCGGGGTCAGACAGATACGCAGTATTTT,CASTFNRGQTDTQYF
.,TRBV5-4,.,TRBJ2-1,TGTGCCAGCAGCTATCGCGGGACGGCCAATGAGCAGTTCTTC,CASSYRGTANEQFF
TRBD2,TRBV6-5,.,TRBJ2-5,TGTGCCAGCAAACTAGCGGGAGATCTAGAGACCCAGTACTTC,CASKLAGDLETQYF
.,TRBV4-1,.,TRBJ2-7,TGCGCCAGCAGCCAAGAATGGGGGGGGCCTTACGAGCAGTACTTC,CASSQEWGGPYEQYF
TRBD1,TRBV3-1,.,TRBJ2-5,TGTGCCAGCAGCCAAAGCAGGGGGCGCGGAGAGACCCAGTACTTC,CASSQSRGRGETQYF
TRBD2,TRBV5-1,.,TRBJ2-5,TGCGCCGGCAGCTACTACCCGACTAGCAGCGCCGGGATTAACCAGTACTTC,CAGSYYPTSSAGINQYF
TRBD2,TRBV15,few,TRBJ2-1,TGTGCCACCAGCAGAGATCCCGGGACTAGGGTCTGGTTCTTC,CATSRDPGTRVWFF
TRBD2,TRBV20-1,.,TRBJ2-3,TGCAGTGCTAGAGATGCTAGCGGGGAGGCAGATACGCAGTATTTT,CSARDASGEADTQYF
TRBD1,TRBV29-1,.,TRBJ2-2,TGCAGCGGCAAAAACGTTAGGGGGACAGGGGTCACCGGGGAGCTGTTTTTT,CSGKNVRGTGVTGELFF
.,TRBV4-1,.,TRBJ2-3,TGCGCCAGCAGCCAAGGGGGCAGACTCACAGATACGCAGTATTTT,CASSQGGRLTDTQYF
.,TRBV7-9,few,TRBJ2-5,TGTGCCAGCAGCCGAGCCTCGGAGACCCAGTACTTC,CASSRASETQYF
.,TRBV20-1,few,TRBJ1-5,TGCAGTGCTAGAGCGGGGGGCGGGCAGCCCCAGCATTTT,CSARAGGGQPQHF
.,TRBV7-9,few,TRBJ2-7,TGTGCCAGCGAAAGCCCCGGCAGCGGCTACCTATACGAGCAGTACTTC,CASESPGSGYLYEQYF
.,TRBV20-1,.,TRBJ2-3,TGCAGTGCTGGTCAACTAGTCACTAGCACAGATACGCAGTATTTT,CSAGQLVTSTDTQYF
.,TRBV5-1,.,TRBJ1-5,TGCGCCAGCAGCTTTGGCACGGACAATCAGCCCCAGCATTTT,CASSFGTDNQPQHF
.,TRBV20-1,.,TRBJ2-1,TGCAGTGCTGGGGGGATTCGGGACTTATCCAATGAGCAGTTCTTC,CSAGGIRDLSNEQFF
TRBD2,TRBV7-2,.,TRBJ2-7,TGTGCCAGCATAGCGGGAGGCAACTCCTACGAGCAGTACTTC,CASIAGGNSYEQYF
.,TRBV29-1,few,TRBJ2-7,TGCAGCGCCTTGGGCAGTACCTACGAGCAGTACTTC,CSALGSTYEQYF
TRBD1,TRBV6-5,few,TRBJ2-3,TGTGCCAGCAGTTCAGGGACAGGGAACCCCACAGATACGCAGTATTTT,CASSSGTGNPTDTQYF
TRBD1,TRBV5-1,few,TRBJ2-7,TGCGCCAGCAGTACTGACAGGGTCGACGAGCAGTACTTC,CASSTDRVDEQYF
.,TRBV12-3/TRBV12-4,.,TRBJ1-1,TGTGCCAGCAGTTTAGTAGAAGAAGCTTTCTTT,CASSLVEEAFF
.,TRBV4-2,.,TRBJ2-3,TGTGCCAGCAGCCTAATAAGCCCGGAGTCGGTCACAGATACGCAGTATTTT,CASSLISPESVTDTQYF
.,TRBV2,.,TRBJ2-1,TGTGCCAGCAGTGAACTGTACCAGCGGGCCACCTACAATGAGCAGTTCTTC,CASSELYQRATYNEQFF
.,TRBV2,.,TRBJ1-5,TGTGCCACCGGGGACACGGGATCGCCCCAGCATTTT,CATGDTGSPQHF
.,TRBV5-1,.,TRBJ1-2,TGCGCCAGCATGCCAGGCTCAAACTATGGCTACACCTTC,CASMPGSNYGYTF
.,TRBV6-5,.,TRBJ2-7,TGTGCCAGCAGTAGACTAGACTTTACCTACGAGCAGTACTTC,CASSRLDFTYEQYF
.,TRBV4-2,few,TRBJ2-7,TGTGCCAGCAGCCAAGATGGGATCGGGTCCGAGCAGTACTTC,CASSQDGIGSEQYF
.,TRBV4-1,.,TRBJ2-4,TGCGCCAGCAGCCAAGCCCTCCCCAAAAACATTCAGTACTTC,CASSQALPKNIQYF
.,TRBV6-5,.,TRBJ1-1,TGTGCCAGCAGTTACTCGAAATCCGCGACAGCTTTCTTT,CASSYSKSATAFF
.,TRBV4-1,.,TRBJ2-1,TGCGCCAGCAGCCTGGAAGAGGTTGGGTCGGGAGTTCATGGGCAGTTCTTC,CASSLEEVGSGVHGQFF
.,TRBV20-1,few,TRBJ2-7,TGCAGTGCTAGATCCCCGGCAGACGCTTCCTACGAGCAGTACTTC,CSARSPADASYEQYF
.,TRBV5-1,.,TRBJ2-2,TGCGCCAGTAGCTTGGCCGCAGGGAGAGGGAACACCGGGGAGCTGTTTTTT,CASSLAAGRGNTGELFF
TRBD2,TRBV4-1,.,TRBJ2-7,TGCGCCAGCAGCCAAGCCTGGACTAGCGGCTCCTACGAGCAGTACTTC,CASSQAWTSGSYEQYF
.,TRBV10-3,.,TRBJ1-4,TGTGCCATCAGTGTGGTAACTAATGAAAAACTGTTTTTT,CAISVVTNEKLFF
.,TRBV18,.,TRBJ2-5,TGTGCCAGCTCACCACCAGCGGAAGAGACCCAGTACTTC,CASSPPAEETQYF
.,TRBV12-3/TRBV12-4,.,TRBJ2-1,TGTGCCAGCAAAGTTATCGGTAGCTCCTACAATGAGCAGTTCTTT,CASKVIGSSYNEQFF
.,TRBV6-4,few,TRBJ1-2,TGTGCCAGCAGTGAATACAGAGGGTATGGCTACACCTTC,CASSEYRGYGYTF
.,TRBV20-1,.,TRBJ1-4,TGCAGTGCTGCCCAGGGAATTAATGAAAAACTGTTTTTT,CSAAQGINEKLFF
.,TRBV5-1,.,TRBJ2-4,TGCGCCAGCAGCTTGGATCCACGACTAGCCAAAAACATTCAGTACTTC,CASSLDPRLAKNIQYF
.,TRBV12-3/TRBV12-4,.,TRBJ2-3,TGTGCCAGCAGCACCACAGGGTCTAGCACAGATACGCAGTATTTT,CASSTTGSSTDTQYF
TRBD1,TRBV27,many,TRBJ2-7,TGTGCCAGCAGCTTTCGGGACAGTACCTACGAGCAGTACTTC,CASSFRDSTYEQYF